The present T cell receptor beta chain was sequenced within a study of glioma-infiltrating T cells. This clonotype was seen a few times. The iRepertoire nested amplicon-rescue multiplex PCR amplified TCR alpha and beta CDR3s from RNA. TCRdb reanalysed the multiplex PCR reads using MiXCR and keeps one entry per CDR3 protein. This sample carries under 150,000 distinct CDR3 sequences, under 25% of them seen once, and the ten largest clones take 27%. This CDR3 comprises 15 residues. CDR1 is KGHSH, CDR2 LQKENI, per germline. The V gene lost 5 bases and the J gene lost 0 bases, with 12 bases spanning the gap.

The chain joins TRBV18 to TRBJ2-3; no firm D call. Source material: glioma tissue, nonneoplastic brain tissue, or PBMCs (not recorded which). The clonotype was recovered from a human donor with low-grade glioma or glioblastoma, undergoing nonglioma brain surgery, or in good health (not recorded which). CDR3 protein: CASSSPRASTDTQYF. CDR3 DNA: TGTGCCAGCTCATCCCCACGGGCAAGCACAGATACGCAGTATTTT.